Described below is a single T cell receptor (beta chain) sequence and its context. Antigen unknown. The data belong to a study of T cell responses to AZD1222 COVID-19 vaccine. Trimming shortened V by 0 bases and J by 0 bases, and 9 bases separated the two germline ends. This CDR3 has 16 residues. The germline CDR1 and CDR2 sequences are MRHNA and SNTAGT. Only in-frame clones appear in the TCRdb table, and some are missing; sequencing was by immunoSEQ multiplex PCR. The sample yields about 110,000 clones, over 80% seen once. Findings and caveats of the study: Seropositivity was recorded at baseline in only six AZD1222 recipients. Unmutated variant regions are reportedly targeted by nearly half of spike-specific TCRs.

Pooling covered second doses at about 4 or about 12 weeks. The chain is built from TRBV6-4 and TRBJ1-5; D not resolved. The sample consisted of peripheral blood, taken 28 days after the second AZD1222 dose. The receptor was derived from an adult who received the AZD1222 COVID-19 vaccine. In DNA, the CDR3 is TGTGCCAGCAGTGACTCTCAAGTCTATAGCAATCAGCCCCAGCATTTT. Amino acid sequence: CASSDSQVYSNQPQHF.